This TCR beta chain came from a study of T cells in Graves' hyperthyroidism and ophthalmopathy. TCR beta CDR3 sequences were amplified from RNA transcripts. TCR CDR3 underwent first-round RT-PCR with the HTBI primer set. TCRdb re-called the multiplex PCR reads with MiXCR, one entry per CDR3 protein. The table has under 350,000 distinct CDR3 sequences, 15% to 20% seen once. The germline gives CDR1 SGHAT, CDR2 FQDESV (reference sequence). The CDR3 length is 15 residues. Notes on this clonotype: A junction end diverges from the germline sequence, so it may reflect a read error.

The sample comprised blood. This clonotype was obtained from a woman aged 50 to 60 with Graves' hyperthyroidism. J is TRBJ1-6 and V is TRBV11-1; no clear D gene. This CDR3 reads CASSPPSSYNSPLHF. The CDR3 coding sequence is TGCGCCAGCAGCCCCCCCAGCTCCTATAATTCACCCCTCCACTTT.